These 27 T cell receptor beta chains were sequenced from one sample in a study of T-cell memory formation after mild COVID-19. TCRdb re-called the 5' RACE reads with MiXCR, one entry per CDR3 protein. Found here are around 370,000 distinct CDR3 sequences, 20% to 25% of them singletons; the top ten hold around 13%. The sample comprised PBMCs or a T cell subset sorted from them (not recorded which). The source is an adult woman who had mild COVID-19 (a few samples of this study predate the infection). Cell type and time point are not known.

With respect to this clonotype: An end of the junction differs from the germline gene, which may be a read error. The V call is TRBV27, the J call TRBJ2-7; TRBD1 matches 7 bases. This CDR3 comprises 15 residues. Germline values: CDR1 MNHEY, CDR2 SMNVEV (reference sequence). Here the CDR3 DNA reads TGTGCCAGCAGTTCCACAACAGGGGTCTCCTACGGGCAGTACTTC. Translation gives CASSSTTGVSYGQYF.

CDR3 amino acids: CASSRPTRKAEETQYF. CDR3 nucleotides: TGTGCCAGCAGCCGCCCGACTAGGAAAGCCGAAGAGACCCAGTACTTC. The rearrangement joins TRBV14 to TRBJ2-5; D might be TRBD2 (6 bases). Germline V lookup: CDR1 SGHDN, CDR2 FVKESK. V was shortened by 4 bases and J by 3 bases, with 18 bases between the two germline ends. The CDR3 sequence is 16 residues long.

This sequence joins TRBV2 and TRBJ1-1; 7 bases agree with TRBD1. Germline V gene lookup returns CDR1 SNHLY and CDR2 FYNNEI. V was clipped by 6 bases and J by 3 bases; unmatched bases: 7. The CDR3 length is 14 residues. The CDR3 sequence is CASRGGRTDTEAFF. The CDR3 nucleotides are TGTGCCAGCAGAGGGGGCAGGACGGACACTGAAGCTTTCTTT.

This clonotype was counted ten times or more. The chain uses TRBV7-8 and TRBJ2-5, with a weak D call TRBD2 (7 bases). The CDR3 is 13 amino acids. Germline V gene data show CDR1 as SGHVS and CDR2 as FQNEAQ. Trimming left V 3 bases short and J 4 bases short, with 9 bases between. The DNA of the CDR3 is TGTGCCAGCAGCTTTGGGGGGGCAGAGACCCAGTACTTC. Amino acids: CASSFGGAETQYF.

The chain's CDR3 is CASSPDGHVNQPQHF. In DNA form, the CDR3 reads TGTGCCAGCAGCCCGGACGGCCACGTCAATCAGCCCCAGCATTTT. The V gene is TRBV4-2, the J gene TRBJ1-5, with D unclear. The germline gives CDR1 LGHNA, CDR2 YNFKEQ. This CDR3 region has 15 residues. Trimming took 4 bases from V and 3 from J, leaving 13 bases between them.

This clonotype was counted many times. V is TRBV5-1 and J is TRBJ1-1; a weak D match, TRBD1 (6 bases). CDR3 size: 14 residues. Between the trimmed V and J ends, which lost 4 bases and 0 bases, there was a span of 10 bases. Germline-derived CDR1 and CDR2 are SGHRS and YFSETQ. CDR3 loop: CASSAGVVNTEAFF. CDR3 in DNA: TGCGCCAGCAGCGCAGGGGTGGTGAACACTGAAGCTTTCTTT.

The CDR3 spells CASSPAASVTEQFF. CDR3 nucleotides: TGTGCCAGCTCACCGGCGGCTTCGGTCACTGAGCAGTTCTTC. This chain uses TRBV18 with TRBJ2-1; D ambiguous. CDR3 length equals 14 residues. Germline V lookup: CDR1 KGHSH, CDR2 LQKENI. The germline V and J ends were trimmed by 3 bases and 9 bases, with 15 bases remaining between them.

This clonotype was picked up a small number of times. V usage is TRBV15 and J usage is TRBJ2-7, with D possibly being TRBD2 (6 bases). Trimming removed 0 bases at V and 0 bases at J, with 15 bases between. The germline gives CDR1 LNHNV, CDR2 YYDKDF (reference sequence). This CDR3 is 17 amino acids long. In DNA, the CDR3 is TGTGCCACCAGCAGAGATTCGGGGGACCGGAGCTCCTACGAGCAGTACTTC. It translates to CATSRDSGDRSSYEQYF. Combining the CDR3 with reference TRBV15 and TRBJ2-7 gives the whole variable domain DAMVIQNPRYQVTQFGKPVTLSCSQTLNHNVMYWYQQKSSQAPKLLFHYYDKDFNNEADTPDNFQSRRPNTSFCFLDIRSPGLGDTAMYLCATSRDSGDRSSYEQYFGPGTRLTVT.

This clonotype has a handful of counts. V usage is TRBV20-1 and J usage is TRBJ2-7; D gene ambiguous. There are 14 residues in the CDR3. The germline V and J ends were trimmed by 1 base and 0 bases, with 10 bases remaining between them. The germline V gene encodes CDR1 DFQATT and CDR2 SNEGSKA (reference sequence). As DNA, the CDR3 is TGCAGTGCTAGAGTGGGTGGCGTCTCCTACGAGCAGTACTTC. This codes for CSARVGGVSYEQYF.

V and J are TRBV2 and TRBJ2-7, with D tentatively TRBD2 (7 bases). CDR3 length equals 15 residues. Germline V gene lookup returns CDR1 SNHLY and CDR2 FYNNEI. V lost 5 bases and J 5 bases, leaving 19 bases between the germline ends. The CDR3 spells CASSQGYGGFNEQYF. CDR3 bases: TGTGCCAGCAGTCAGGGGTACGGGGGGTTCAACGAGCAGTACTTC.

There are a few counts of this clonotype. V is TRBV9 and J is TRBJ2-3; unclear D gene. Germline-derived CDR1 and CDR2 are SGDLS and YYNGEE. Trimming cost V 0 bases and J 5 bases, with 7 bases left between them. CDR3 size: 13 residues. Here the CDR3 DNA reads TGTGCCAGCAGCGTAGTTCCCGGAGATACGCAGTATTTT. Translating it yields CASSVVPGDTQYF.

This clonotype turned up a few times. The rearrangement links TRBV12-3 or TRBV12-4 to TRBJ2-1; TRBD2 is a possible D gene (6 bases). This CDR3 is 13 amino acids long. Trimming took 5 bases from V and 10 from J, leaving 15 bases between them. CDR3 region: CASSTRDFGEQFF. CDR3 nucleotide sequence: TGTGCCAGCAGTACTCGGGACTTCGGAGAGCAGTTCTTC.

This clonotype has a count of ten or more. J is TRBJ2-7 and V is TRBV6-6; D unclear. Germline V gene sequence: CDR1 MNHNY, CDR2 SVGAGI (reference sequence). The ends were cut back, 2 bases at V and 6 bases at J, with 11 bases in the middle. The CDR3 consists of 13 residues. CDR3 coding DNA: TGTGCCAGCAGTTACGACTTCAGGTTCGAGCAGTACTTC. Its translation: CASSYDFRFEQYF.

This clonotype has a handful of counts. The chain is built from TRBV9 and TRBJ2-5; D may be TRBD2 (6 bases). Per germline, CDR1 SGDLS and CDR2 YYNGEE. V lost 3 bases, J lost 5 bases, and 14 bases lay in between. The CDR3 is 14 residues long. CDR3 sequence reads: CASSDRLVGETQYF. Here the CDR3 DNA reads TGTGCCAGCAGCGACCGACTAGTTGGGGAGACCCAGTACTTC.

This clonotype was observed a few times. The chain joins TRBV5-1 to TRBJ1-6; tentatively, D is TRBD1 (5 bases). V gave up 4 bases and J gave up 0 bases, with 11 bases separating them. CDR1 and CDR2 (germline): SGHRS, YFSETQ. The CDR3 runs 16 residues. CDR3 sequence reads: CASSLQGPSYNSPLHF. The CDR3 nucleotides read TGCGCCAGCAGCCTCCAGGGTCCCTCCTATAATTCACCCCTCCACTTT.

The chain links TRBV6-2 or TRBV6-3 to TRBJ1-1, with D possibly TRBD1 on 5 matching bases. CDR3 length: 14 residues. V was shortened by 2 bases and J by 4 bases, with 11 bases between the two germline ends. Germline loops: CDR1 MNHEY, CDR2 SVGEGT. The CDR3 bases are TGTGCCAGCAGTTACGGGGGTGATAGCACTGAAGCTTTCTTT. Its translation is CASSYGGDSTEAFF.

J is TRBJ2-5 and V is TRBV7-9; 13 bases match TRBD2. The V segment lost 0 bases and the J segment 4 bases; nucleotides outside the gene matches: 2. The length of the CDR3 is 16 residues. Germline assignment: CDR1 SEHNR and CDR2 FQNEAQ (reference sequence). The CDR3 DNA reads TGTGCCAGCAGCTTAGCCTGGACTAGCGGGGGAGAGACCCAGTACTTC. This gives the protein CASSLAWTSGGETQYF.

The chain is built from TRBV27 and TRBJ2-3, with 8 bases aligning to TRBD2. CDR3 size: 17 residues. Germline values: CDR1 MNHEY, CDR2 SMNVEV (reference sequence). The V gene end was trimmed by 4 bases and the J gene end by 5 bases; junction bases not matched to a gene: 14. The CDR3 DNA follows: TGTGCCAGCAGTTCCCCCAGGGCGCGGGAGGCCCAAGATACGCAGTATTTT. Its protein product is CASSSPRAREAQDTQYF.

The gene calls are TRBV25-1 and TRBJ1-2; the match to TRBD1 covers 7 bases. Germline V lookup: CDR1 MGHDK, CDR2 SYGVNS. The V segment lost 6 bases and the J segment 6 bases; nucleotides outside the gene matches: 4. The CDR3 totals 12 residues. The CDR3 sequence: CASRGQFDGYTF. The CDR3, as DNA: TGTGCCAGCAGGGGACAGTTCGATGGCTACACCTTC.

This clonotype was found a few times. The V and J genes are TRBV13 and TRBJ2-2; TRBD2 matches 13 bases. CDR1 and CDR2 (germline): PRHDT, FYEKMQ (reference sequence). With V trimmed by 5 bases and J by 4 bases, 7 bases remained unmatched. The CDR3 consists of 17 residues. The CDR3 sequence: CASSRTSGGYLTGELFF. CDR3 sequence (DNA): TGTGCCAGCAGCCGGACTAGCGGGGGATACCTCACCGGGGAGCTGTTTTTT.

This clonotype came up a few times. This chain connects TRBV20-1 to TRBJ1-1; possible D gene TRBD1, 6 bases. The germline V and J ends were trimmed by 8 bases and 1 base, with 17 bases remaining between them. CDR3 length equals 14 residues. Germline assignment: CDR1 DFQATT and CDR2 SNEGSKA (reference sequence). CDR3 protein: CSTRSTGRNTEAFF. The CDR3, as DNA: TGCAGTACCCGATCCACAGGGAGGAACACTGAAGCTTTCTTT.

The chain couples TRBV2 to TRBJ2-4, with 8 bases lining up with TRBD1. The junction had 15 bases not matched to a gene; V was cut back by 7 bases and J by 7 bases. This CDR3 comprises 16 residues. Germline loops: CDR1 SNHLY, CDR2 FYNNEI. In DNA, the CDR3 is TGTGCCAGCAATACGTACGGACAGGGTGGTTCGAACATTCAGTACTTC. Encoded protein: CASNTYGQGGSNIQYF.

This clonotype was seen many times. The CDR3 protein is CASSPLGEQFF. In DNA form, the CDR3 reads TGTGCCAGCAGTCCCCTAGGTGAGCAGTTCTTC. The V and J genes are TRBV12-3 or TRBV12-4 and TRBJ2-1; D ambiguous. The V end was cut by 5 bases, the J end by 9 bases, with 8 bases between. CDR3 size: 11 residues.

This clonotype was observed a handful of times. This sequence joins TRBV7-9 and TRBJ2-7, with TRBD1 as a possible D gene (6 bases). The germline gives CDR1 SEHNR, CDR2 FQNEAQ (reference sequence). Deletions cut 7 bases from V and 0 bases from J, with 10 bases between. The CDR3 contains 13 residues. This chain's CDR3 is CASTDRSSYEQYF. The CDR3 coding sequence is TGTGCCAGCACCGACAGGAGCTCCTACGAGCAGTACTTC.

The chain employs TRBV24-1 and TRBJ2-1; maybe TRBD1 (5 bases). The length of the CDR3 is 15 residues. Germline loops: CDR1 KGHDR, CDR2 SFDVKD. The V end was cut by 0 bases, the J end by 3 bases, with 8 bases between. The CDR3 region has the DNA TGTGCCACCAGTGATTTGCGCGACAGCTACAATGAGCAGTTCTTC. It encodes CATSDLRDSYNEQFF.

J is TRBJ1-4 and V is TRBV4-1; 11 bases match TRBD1. The J segment lost 5 bases and the V segment lost 0 bases, leaving 17 bases of the junction unmatched. The germline CDR1 and CDR2 sequences are MGHRA and YSYEKL. The CDR3 is 21 residues long. CDR3 residues: CASSQDPLGQGVTDLNEKLFF. The CDR3 nucleotides read TGCGCCAGCAGCCAAGATCCCTTGGGACAGGGGGTGACCGACTTAAATGAAAAACTGTTTTTT.

This clonotype was counted a few times. The chain joins TRBV9 to TRBJ2-2; 8 bases agree with TRBD1. This CDR3 is 15 amino acids long. Trimming removed 2 bases from V and 5 bases from J; junction bases left unmatched: 5. Germline V gene lookup returns CDR1 SGDLS and CDR2 YYNGEE. The CDR3 nucleotides read TGTGCCAGCAGCGTCTGGACAGGGTCAACCGGGGAGCTGTTTTTT. Protein product: CASSVWTGSTGELFF.